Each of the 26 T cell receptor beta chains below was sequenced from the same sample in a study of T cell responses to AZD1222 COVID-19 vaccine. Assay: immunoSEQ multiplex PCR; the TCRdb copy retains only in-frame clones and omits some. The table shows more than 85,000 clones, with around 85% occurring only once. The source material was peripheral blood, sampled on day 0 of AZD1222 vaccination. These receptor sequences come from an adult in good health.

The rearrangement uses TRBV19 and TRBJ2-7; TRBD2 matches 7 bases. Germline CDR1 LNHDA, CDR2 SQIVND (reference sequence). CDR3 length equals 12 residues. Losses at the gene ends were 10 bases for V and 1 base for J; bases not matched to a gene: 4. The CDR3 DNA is TGTGCCACTTCGGGGGGTTCCTACGAGCAGTACTTC. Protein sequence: CATSGGSYEQYF.

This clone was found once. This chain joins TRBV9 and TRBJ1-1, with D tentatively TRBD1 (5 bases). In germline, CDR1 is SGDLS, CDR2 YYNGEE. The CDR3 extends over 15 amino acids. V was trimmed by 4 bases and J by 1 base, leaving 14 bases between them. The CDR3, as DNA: TGTGCCAGCAGCAAAGACAGCTGGGGGAACACTGAAGCTTTCTTT. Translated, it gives CASSKDSWGNTEAFF.

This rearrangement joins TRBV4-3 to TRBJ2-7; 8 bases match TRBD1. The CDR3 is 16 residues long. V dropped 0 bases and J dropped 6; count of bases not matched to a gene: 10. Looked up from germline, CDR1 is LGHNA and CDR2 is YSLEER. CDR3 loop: CASSQDRGLQSAEQYF. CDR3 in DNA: TGCGCCAGCAGCCAAGACAGGGGGCTACAATCTGCCGAGCAGTACTTC.

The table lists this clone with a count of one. CDR3 sequence: CASRKNGPNIQYF. The CDR3 DNA reads as TGTGCCAGCAGAAAAAATGGGCCCAACATTCAGTACTTC. The J gene is TRBJ2-4, the V gene TRBV12-3 or TRBV12-4; no reliable D call. V lost 6 bases, J lost 7 bases, and 13 bases lay in between. The CDR3 contains 13 residues.

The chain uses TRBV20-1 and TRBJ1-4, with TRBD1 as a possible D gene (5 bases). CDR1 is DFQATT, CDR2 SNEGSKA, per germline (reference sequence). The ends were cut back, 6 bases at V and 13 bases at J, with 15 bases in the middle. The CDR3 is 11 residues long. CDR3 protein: CSARHGDPLFF. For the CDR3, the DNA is TGCAGTGCAAGACACGGGGACCCACTGTTTTTT.

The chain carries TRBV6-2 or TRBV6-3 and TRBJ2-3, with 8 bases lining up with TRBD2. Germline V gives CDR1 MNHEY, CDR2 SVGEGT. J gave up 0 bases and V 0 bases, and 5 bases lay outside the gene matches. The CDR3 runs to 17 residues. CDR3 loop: CASSYSYGRASTDTQYF. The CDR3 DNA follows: TGTGCCAGCAGTTACTCTTACGGGAGGGCCAGCACAGATACGCAGTATTTT.

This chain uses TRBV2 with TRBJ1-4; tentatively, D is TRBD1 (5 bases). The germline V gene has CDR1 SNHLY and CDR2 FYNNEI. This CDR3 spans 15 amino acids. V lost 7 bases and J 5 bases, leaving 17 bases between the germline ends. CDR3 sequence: CASIWTGTANEKLFF. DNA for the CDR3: TGTGCCAGCATATGGACCGGGACGGCAAATGAAAAACTGTTTTTT.

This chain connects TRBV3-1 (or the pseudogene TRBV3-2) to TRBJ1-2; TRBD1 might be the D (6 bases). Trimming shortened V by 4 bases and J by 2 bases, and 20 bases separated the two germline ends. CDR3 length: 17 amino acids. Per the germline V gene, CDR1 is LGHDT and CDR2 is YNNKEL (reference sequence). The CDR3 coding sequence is TGTGCCAGCAGCCCCAGAACCGGACAGCGCACGAACTATGGCTACACCTTC. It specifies CASSPRTGQRTNYGYTF.

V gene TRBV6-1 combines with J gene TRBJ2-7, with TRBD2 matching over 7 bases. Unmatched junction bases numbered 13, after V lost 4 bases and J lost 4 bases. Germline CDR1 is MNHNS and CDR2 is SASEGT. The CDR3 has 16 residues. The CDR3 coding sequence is TGTGCCAGCAGTGGAAGGCCTTTGGGGGGGGTTTACGAGCAGTACTTC. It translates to CASSGRPLGGVYEQYF.

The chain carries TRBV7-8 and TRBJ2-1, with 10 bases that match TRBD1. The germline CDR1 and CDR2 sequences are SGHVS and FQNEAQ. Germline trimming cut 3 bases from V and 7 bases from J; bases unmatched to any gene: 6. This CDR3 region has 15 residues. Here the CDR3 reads CASSLRQGAENEQFF. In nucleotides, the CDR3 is TGTGCCAGCAGCTTGAGACAGGGGGCGGAAAATGAGCAGTTCTTC.

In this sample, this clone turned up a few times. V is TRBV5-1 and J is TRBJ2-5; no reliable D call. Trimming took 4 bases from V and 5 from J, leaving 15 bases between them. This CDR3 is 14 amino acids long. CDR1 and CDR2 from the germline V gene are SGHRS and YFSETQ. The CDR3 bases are TGCGCCAGCAGCCCCCGTAGTAGTTACGAGACCCAGTACTTC. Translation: CASSPRSSYETQYF.

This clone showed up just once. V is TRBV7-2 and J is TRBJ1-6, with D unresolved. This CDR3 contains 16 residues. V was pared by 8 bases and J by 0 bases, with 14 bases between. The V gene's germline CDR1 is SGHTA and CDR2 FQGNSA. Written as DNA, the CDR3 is TGTGCCAGCTGCTGTTGGACGAACTCCTATAATTCACCCCTCCACTTT. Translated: CASCCWTNSYNSPLHF. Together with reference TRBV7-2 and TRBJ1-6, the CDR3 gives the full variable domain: GAGVSQSPSNKVTEKGKDVELRCDPISGHTALYWYRQSLGQGLEFLIYFQGNSAPDKSGLPSDRFSAERTGGSVSTLTIQRTQQEDSAVYLCASCCWTNSYNSPLHFGNGTRLTVT.

The CDR3 is CASSNPGDNEKLFF. In nucleotides, the CDR3 is TGTGCCAGTAGTAATCCAGGGGATAATGAAAAACTGTTTTTT. The rearrangement links TRBV19 to TRBJ1-4; possibly TRBD1 for D (6 bases). The CDR3 spans 14 residues. Looked up from germline, CDR1 is LNHDA and CDR2 is SQIVND (reference sequence). Trimming shortened V by 4 bases and J by 4 bases, and 10 bases separated the two germline ends. The whole variable domain, filled in from reference TRBV19 and TRBJ1-4, reads DGGITQSPKYLFRKEGQNVTLSCEQNLNHDAMYWYRQDPGQGLRLIYYSQIVNDFQKGDIAEGYSVSREKKESFPLTVTSAQKNPTAFYLCASSNPGDNEKLFFGSGTQLSVL.

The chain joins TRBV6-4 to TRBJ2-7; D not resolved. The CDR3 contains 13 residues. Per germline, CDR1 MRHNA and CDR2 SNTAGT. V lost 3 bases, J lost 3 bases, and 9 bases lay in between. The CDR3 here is CASSEGPNYEQYF. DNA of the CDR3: TGTGCCAGCAGTGAGGGCCCAAACTACGAGCAGTACTTC.

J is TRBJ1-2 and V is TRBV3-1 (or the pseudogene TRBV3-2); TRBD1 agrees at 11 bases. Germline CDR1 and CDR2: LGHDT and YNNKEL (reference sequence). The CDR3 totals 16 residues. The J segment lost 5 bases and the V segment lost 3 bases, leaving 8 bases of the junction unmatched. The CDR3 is CASSHYAGTGGYGYTF. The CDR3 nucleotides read TGTGCCAGCAGCCATTACGCGGGGACAGGGGGGTATGGCTACACCTTC.

The CDR3 coding sequence is TGTGCCAGCAGTTACGTGGCAGGCAATAATTCACCCCTCCACTTT. Encoded protein: CASSYVAGNNSPLHF. This rearrangement joins TRBV6-5 to TRBJ1-6; D uncertain. Per the germline V gene, CDR1 is MNHEY and CDR2 is SVGAGI. Trimming removed 2 bases from V and 5 bases from J, with 10 bases in between. The CDR3 runs 15 residues.

CDR3 sequence: CASSQNPLAGVNTGELFF. CDR3 DNA sequence: TGTGCCAGCAGCCAAAACCCCCTAGCGGGAGTAAACACCGGGGAGCTGTTTTTT. This chain joins TRBV3-1 (or the pseudogene TRBV3-2) and TRBJ2-2; 10 bases align to TRBD2. This CDR3 is built from 18 residues. The germline CDR1 and CDR2 sequences are LGHDT and YNNKEL (reference sequence). V dropped 2 bases and J dropped 2; count of bases not matched to a gene: 8.

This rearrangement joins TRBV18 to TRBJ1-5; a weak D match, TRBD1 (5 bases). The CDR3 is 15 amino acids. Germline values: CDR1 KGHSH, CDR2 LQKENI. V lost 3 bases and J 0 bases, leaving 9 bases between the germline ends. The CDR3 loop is CASSPTVLSNQPQHF. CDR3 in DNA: TGTGCCAGCTCACCGACAGTTCTTAGCAATCAGCCCCAGCATTTT.

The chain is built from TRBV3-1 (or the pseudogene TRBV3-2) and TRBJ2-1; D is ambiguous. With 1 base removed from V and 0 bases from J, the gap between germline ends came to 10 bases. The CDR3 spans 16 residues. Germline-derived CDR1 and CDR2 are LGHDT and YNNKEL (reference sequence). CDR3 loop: CASSQGPGSSYNEQFF. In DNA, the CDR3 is TGTGCCAGCAGCCAAGGCCCAGGAAGCTCCTACAATGAGCAGTTCTTC.

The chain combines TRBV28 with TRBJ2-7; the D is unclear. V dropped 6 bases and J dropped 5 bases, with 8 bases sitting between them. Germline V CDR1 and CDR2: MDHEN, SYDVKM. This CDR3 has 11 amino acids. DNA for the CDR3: TGTGCCAGCAGGACGTTGCACGAGCAGTACTTC. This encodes CASRTLHEQYF.

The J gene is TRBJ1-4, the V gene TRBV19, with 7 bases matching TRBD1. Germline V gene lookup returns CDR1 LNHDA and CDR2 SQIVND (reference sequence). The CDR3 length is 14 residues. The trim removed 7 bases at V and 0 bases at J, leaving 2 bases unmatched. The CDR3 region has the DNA TGTGCCAGTAACGACAGGGCAACTAATGAAAAACTGTTTTTT. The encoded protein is CASNDRATNEKLFF.

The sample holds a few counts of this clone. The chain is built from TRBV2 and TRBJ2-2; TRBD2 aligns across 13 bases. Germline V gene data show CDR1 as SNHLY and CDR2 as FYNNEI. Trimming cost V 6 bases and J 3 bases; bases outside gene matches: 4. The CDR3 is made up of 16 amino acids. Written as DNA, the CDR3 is TGTGCCAGCAGGGGGGGACTAGCGGGGTACACCGGGGAGCTGTTTTTT. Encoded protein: CASRGGLAGYTGELFF.

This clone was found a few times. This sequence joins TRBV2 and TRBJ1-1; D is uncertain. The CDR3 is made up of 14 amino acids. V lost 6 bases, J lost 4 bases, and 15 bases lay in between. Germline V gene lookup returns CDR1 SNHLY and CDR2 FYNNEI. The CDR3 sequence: CASSLTRVGTEAFF. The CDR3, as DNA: TGTGCCAGCAGCTTAACGAGGGTGGGCACTGAAGCTTTCTTT.

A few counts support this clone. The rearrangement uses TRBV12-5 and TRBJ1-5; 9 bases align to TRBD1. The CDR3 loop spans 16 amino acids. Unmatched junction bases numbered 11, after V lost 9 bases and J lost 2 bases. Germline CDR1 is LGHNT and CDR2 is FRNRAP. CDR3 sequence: CARAIWTGAGNQPQHF. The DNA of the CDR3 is TGTGCTAGGGCTATCTGGACAGGGGCAGGCAATCAGCCCCAGCATTTT.

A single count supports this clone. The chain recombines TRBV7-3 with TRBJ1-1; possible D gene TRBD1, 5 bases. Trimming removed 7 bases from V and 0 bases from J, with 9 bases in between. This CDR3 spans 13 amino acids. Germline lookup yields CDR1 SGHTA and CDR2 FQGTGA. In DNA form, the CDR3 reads TGTGCCAGCATGCAACAGGTGAACACTGAAGCTTTCTTT. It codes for CASMQQVNTEAFF. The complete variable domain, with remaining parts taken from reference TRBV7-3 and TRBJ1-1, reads GAGVSQTPSNKVTEKGKYVELRCDPISGHTALYWYRQSLGQGPEFLIYFQGTGAADDSGLPNDRFFAVRPEGSVSTLKIQRTERGDSAVYLCASMQQVNTEAFFGQGTRLTVV.

The CDR3 bases are TGTGCCAGCAGCTTCGGCACAGATACGCAGTATTTT. It specifies CASSFGTDTQYF. The gene calls are TRBV7-9 and TRBJ2-3; no definite D call. V was pared by 3 bases and J by 1 base, with 2 bases between. The CDR3 is 12 residues long. In germline, CDR1 is SEHNR, CDR2 FQNEAQ (reference sequence).